The clone carrying this T cell receptor (beta chain) was observed a handful of times. The antigen is undetermined. This sample stems from a study of Tregs in tolerant kidney transplant recipients. Study-level findings and limits: Few patients were studied, so findings need validation in larger groups. Changing PCR primers prevented nucleotide comparison between some patients' samples. Tregs expanded with activated donor B cells seemed most donor-specific.

In germline, CDR1 is LNHDA, CDR2 SQIVND (reference sequence). The CDR3 covers 15 residues. Trimming at V came to 7 bases and at J to 7 bases, leaving 9 bases not matched to a gene. Recipients received nonmyeloablative bone marrow transplants from related graft donors, with transient mixed chimerism. Profiling relied on immunoSEQ multiplex PCR, and the TCRdb table lists in-frame clones only, not all of them. The repertoire holds 65,000 or so clones, with approximately 87% as singletons. This clonotype was sampled from a human patient who received a combined kidney and bone marrow transplant. Some T cells may be graft donor cells. The chain carries TRBV19 and TRBJ1-5; 11 bases line up with TRBD1. The material was CD4+ T cells from blood (PBMCs), obtained 6 months after the transplant. CDR3 in amino acids: CASTRTGGEGQPQHF. CDR3 coding DNA: TGTGCCAGTACCAGGACAGGGGGCGAGGGACAGCCCCAGCATTTT.